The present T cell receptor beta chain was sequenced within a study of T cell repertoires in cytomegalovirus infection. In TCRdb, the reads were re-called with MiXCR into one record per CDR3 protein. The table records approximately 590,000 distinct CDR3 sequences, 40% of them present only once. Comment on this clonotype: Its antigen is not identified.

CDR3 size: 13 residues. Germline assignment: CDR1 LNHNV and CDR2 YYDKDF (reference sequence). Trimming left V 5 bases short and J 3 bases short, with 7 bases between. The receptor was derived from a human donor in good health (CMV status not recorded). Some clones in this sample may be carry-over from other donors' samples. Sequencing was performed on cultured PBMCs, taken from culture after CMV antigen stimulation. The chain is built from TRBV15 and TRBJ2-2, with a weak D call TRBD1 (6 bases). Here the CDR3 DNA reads TGTGCCACCAGCCCAGGGGACACCGGGGAGCTGTTTTTT. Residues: CATSPGDTGELFF.